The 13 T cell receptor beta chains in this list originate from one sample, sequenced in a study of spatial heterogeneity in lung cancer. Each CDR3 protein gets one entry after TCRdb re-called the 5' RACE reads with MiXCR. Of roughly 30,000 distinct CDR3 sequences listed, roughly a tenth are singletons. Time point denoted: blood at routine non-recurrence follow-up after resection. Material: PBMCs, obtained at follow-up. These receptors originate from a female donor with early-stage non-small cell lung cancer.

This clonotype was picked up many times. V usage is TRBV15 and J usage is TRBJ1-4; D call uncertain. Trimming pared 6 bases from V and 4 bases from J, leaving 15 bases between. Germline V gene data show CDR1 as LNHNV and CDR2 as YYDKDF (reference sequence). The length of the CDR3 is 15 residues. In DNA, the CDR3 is TGTGCCACCAGATGGAGGGAAGGTGGTAATGAAAAACTGTTTTTT. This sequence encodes CATRWREGGNEKLFF.

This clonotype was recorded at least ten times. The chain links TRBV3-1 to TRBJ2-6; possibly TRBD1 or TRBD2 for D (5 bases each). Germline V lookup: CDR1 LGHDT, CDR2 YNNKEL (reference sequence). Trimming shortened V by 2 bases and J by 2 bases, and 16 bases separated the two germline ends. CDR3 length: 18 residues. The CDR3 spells CASSQRGRRRTGANVLTF. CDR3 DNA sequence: TGTGCCAGCAGCCAAAGGGGCAGGAGGAGGACTGGGGCCAACGTCCTGACTTTC.

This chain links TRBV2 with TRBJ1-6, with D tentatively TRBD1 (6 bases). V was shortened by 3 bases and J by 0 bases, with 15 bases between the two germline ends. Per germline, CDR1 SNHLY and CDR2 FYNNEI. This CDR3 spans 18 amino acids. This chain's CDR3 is CASSEGGRQSSYNSPLHF. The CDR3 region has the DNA TGTGCCAGCAGTGAGGGGGGCAGGCAAAGCTCCTATAATTCACCCCTCCACTTT. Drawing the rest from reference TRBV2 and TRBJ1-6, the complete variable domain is EPEVTQTPSHQVTQMGQEVILRCVPISNHLYFYWYRQILGQKVEFLVSFYNNEISEKSEIFDDQFSVERPDGSNFTLKIRSTKLEDSAMYFCASSEGGRQSSYNSPLHFGNGTRLTVT.

The DNA for the CDR3 is TGTGCCAGCTCACCAACCACCGGGACAGGGGGCCAGCAGTACTTC. Its protein product is CASSPTTGTGGQQYF. The gene calls are TRBV18 and TRBJ2-7; the match to TRBD1 covers 12 bases. CDR3 length: 15 amino acids. Trimming took 2 bases from V and 8 from J; bases not matched to a gene: 7. Germline-derived CDR1 and CDR2 are KGHSH and LQKENI.

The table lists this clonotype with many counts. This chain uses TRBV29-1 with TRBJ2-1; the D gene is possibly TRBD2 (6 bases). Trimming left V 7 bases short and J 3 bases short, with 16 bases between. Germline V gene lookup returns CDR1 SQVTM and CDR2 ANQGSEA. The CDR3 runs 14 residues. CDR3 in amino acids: CSAPSRGSYNEQFF. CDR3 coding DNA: TGCAGCGCCCCGAGTCGGGGGAGCTACAATGAGCAGTTCTTC.

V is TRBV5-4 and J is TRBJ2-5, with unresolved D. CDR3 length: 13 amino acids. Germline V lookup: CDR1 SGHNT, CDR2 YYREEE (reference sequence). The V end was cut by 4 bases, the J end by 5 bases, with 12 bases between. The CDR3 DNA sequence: TGTGCCAGCAGCATTGACCCCGGGGAGACCCAGTACTTC. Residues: CASSIDPGETQYF.

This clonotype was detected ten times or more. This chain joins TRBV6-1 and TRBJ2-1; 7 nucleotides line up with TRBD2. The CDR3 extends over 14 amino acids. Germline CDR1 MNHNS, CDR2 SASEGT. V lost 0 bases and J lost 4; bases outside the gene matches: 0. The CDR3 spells CASSEAGGYNEQFF. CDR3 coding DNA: TGTGCCAGCAGTGAAGCGGGGGGGTACAATGAGCAGTTCTTC.

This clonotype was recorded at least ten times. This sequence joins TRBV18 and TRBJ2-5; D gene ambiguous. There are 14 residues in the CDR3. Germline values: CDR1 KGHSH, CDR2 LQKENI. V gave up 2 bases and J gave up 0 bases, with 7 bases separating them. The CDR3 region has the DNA TGTGCCAGCTCACCAGGGTGGAACCAAGAGACCCAGTACTTC. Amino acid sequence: CASSPGWNQETQYF.

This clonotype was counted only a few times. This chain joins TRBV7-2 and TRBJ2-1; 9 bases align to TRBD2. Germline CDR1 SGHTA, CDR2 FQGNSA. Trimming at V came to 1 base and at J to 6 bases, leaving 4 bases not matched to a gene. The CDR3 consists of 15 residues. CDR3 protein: CASSLVSGGANEQFF. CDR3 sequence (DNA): TGTGCCAGCAGCTTAGTTAGCGGGGGTGCCAATGAGCAGTTCTTC.

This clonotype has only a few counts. The DNA of the CDR3 is TGTGCCAGCAGTTCCGGGACAGGGGGTGGTTACGGTGAGCAGTTCTTC. It translates to CASSSGTGGGYGEQFF. V is TRBV28 and J is TRBJ2-1, with 11 bases identical to TRBD1. This CDR3 is built from 16 residues. V gave up 4 bases and J gave up 9 bases; unmatched junction bases: 11. The V gene's germline CDR1 is MDHEN and CDR2 SYDVKM.

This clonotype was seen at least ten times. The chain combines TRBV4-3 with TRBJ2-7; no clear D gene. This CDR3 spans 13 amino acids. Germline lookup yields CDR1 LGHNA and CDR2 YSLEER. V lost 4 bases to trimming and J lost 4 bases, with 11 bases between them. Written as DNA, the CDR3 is TGCGCCAGCAGCCTCGAATGGGGTTACGAGCAGTACTTC. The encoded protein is CASSLEWGYEQYF.

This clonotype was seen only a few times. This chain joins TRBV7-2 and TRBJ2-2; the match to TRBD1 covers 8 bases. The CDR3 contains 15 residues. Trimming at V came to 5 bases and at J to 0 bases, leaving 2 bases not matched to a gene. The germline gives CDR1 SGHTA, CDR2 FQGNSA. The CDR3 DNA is TGTGCCAGCAGCCGGGACAGGACGAACACCGGGGAGCTGTTTTTT. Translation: CASSRDRTNTGELFF.

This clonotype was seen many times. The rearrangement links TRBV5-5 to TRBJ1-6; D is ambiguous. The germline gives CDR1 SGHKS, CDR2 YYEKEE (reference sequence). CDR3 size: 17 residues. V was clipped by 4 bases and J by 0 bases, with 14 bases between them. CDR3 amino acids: CASSPHPESSYNSPLHF. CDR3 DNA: TGTGCCAGCAGCCCGCATCCGGAAAGCTCCTATAATTCACCCCTCCACTTT.